A single sample gave rise to the 17 T cell receptor beta chains below, sequenced in a study of cytomegalovirus exposure and HLA in healthy donors. The data were produced by immunoSEQ multiplex PCR, yet TCRdb's version contains in-frame clones alone and is incomplete. The sample holds some 110,000 clones, roughly 88% seen once. The source material was PBMCs. These receptors originate from a man aged 18 to 29 in good health and CMV-seronegative.

This clone was seen once. V and J are TRBV4-3 and TRBJ2-7; the match to TRBD1 covers 11 bases. The CDR3 is 16 residues long. Germline-derived CDR1 and CDR2 are LGHNA and YSLEER. Losses at the gene ends were 0 bases for V and 2 bases for J; bases not matched to a gene: 3. Written as DNA, the CDR3 is TGCGCCAGCAGCCAAGACTGGGGACAGGGGGCCTACGAGCAGTACTTC. This codes for CASSQDWGQGAYEQYF.

The chain combines TRBV5-1 with TRBJ1-5, with 11 nucleotides matching TRBD1. Germline assignment: CDR1 SGHRS and CDR2 YFSETQ. The V gene end was trimmed by 4 bases and the J gene end by 6 bases; junction bases not matched to a gene: 6. CDR3 length equals 15 residues. CDR3 coding DNA: TGCGCCAGCAGCGAAGGGACAGGGGGGTCTCAGCCCCAGCATTTT. It yields the protein CASSEGTGGSQPQHF.

The chain couples TRBV28 to TRBJ1-1; TRBD1 matches 8 bases. The CDR3 spans 16 residues. Trimming at V came to 5 bases and at J to 5 bases, leaving 13 bases not matched to a gene. The germline CDR1 and CDR2 sequences are MDHEN and SYDVKM. In DNA, the CDR3 is TGTGCCAGCAGTCCCCCCAGGGGGCGCTTAGTTACTGAAGCTTTCTTT. Residues: CASSPPRGRLVTEAFF.

This chain joins TRBV7-6 and TRBJ2-1, with 10 bases lining up with TRBD1. The trim removed 5 bases at V and 0 bases at J, leaving 4 bases unmatched. This CDR3 is built from 16 residues. Looked up from germline, CDR1 is SGHVS and CDR2 is FNYEAQ. In DNA, the CDR3 is TGTGCCAGCAGCACCCGGGACAGGGGCTCCTACAATGAGCAGTTCTTC. Its protein is CASSTRDRGSYNEQFF.

The rearrangement links TRBV2 to TRBJ1-1; D unresolved. V dropped 8 bases and J dropped 10 bases, with 14 bases sitting between them. The CDR3 spans 11 residues. Germline CDR1 and CDR2: SNHLY and FYNNEI. The CDR3 is CASSVALLAFF. DNA for the CDR3: TGTGCCAGCTCTGTAGCATTATTAGCTTTCTTT.

The chain is built from TRBV6-1 and TRBJ1-4, with TRBD1 matching 8 bases. Germline V gene lookup returns CDR1 MNHNS and CDR2 SASEGT. With V trimmed by 6 bases and J by 4 bases, 4 bases remained unmatched. There are 14 residues in the CDR3. Here the CDR3 reads CASRDRGGNEKLFF. The CDR3 nucleotides read TGTGCCAGCAGAGACAGGGGAGGTAATGAAAAACTGTTTTTT.

The chain is built from TRBV18 and TRBJ2-1; 8 positions match TRBD2. This CDR3 is built from 15 residues. Germline CDR1 reads KGHSH; CDR2 reads LQKENI. V shed 6 bases and J 7 bases; nucleotides not matched to a gene: 11. The CDR3 bases are TGTGCCAGCTCCCCCGGGGGGGGTTCAATGAATGAGCAGTTCTTC. Translating it yields CASSPGGGSMNEQFF.

V gene TRBV25-1 combines with J gene TRBJ2-2; 8 bases are shared with TRBD2. Looked up from germline, CDR1 is MGHDK and CDR2 is SYGVNS. Trimming took 7 bases from V and 6 from J; bases not matched to a gene: 4. The CDR3 contains 13 residues. The CDR3 protein is CASKRESAGELFF. In nucleotides, the CDR3 is TGTGCCAGCAAGCGGGAGTCGGCCGGGGAGCTGTTTTTT.

V gene TRBV18 combines with J gene TRBJ2-5; possibly TRBD2 for D (6 bases). The ends were cut back, 2 bases at V and 5 bases at J, with 15 bases in the middle. CDR1 and CDR2 from the germline V gene are KGHSH and LQKENI. The CDR3 runs 15 residues. The CDR3 here is CASSPARGRGETQYF. As DNA, the CDR3 is TGTGCCAGCTCACCAGCGCGGGGCCGGGGGGAGACCCAGTACTTC. The variable domain in full, completed from reference TRBV18 and TRBJ2-5, reads NAGVMQNPRHLVRRRGQEARLRCSPMKGHSHVYWYRQLPEEGLKFMVYLQKENIIDESGMPKERFSAEFPKEGPSILRIQQVVRGDSAAYFCASSPARGRGETQYFGPGTRLLVL.

The chain couples TRBV29-1 to TRBJ2-7, with D maybe TRBD2 (6 bases). The CDR3 totals 12 residues. Per the germline V gene, CDR1 is SQVTM and CDR2 is ANQGSEA. Trimming took off 3 bases at V and 2 bases at J, with 8 bases between the two ends. The CDR3 protein is CSVEAGTYEQYF. The CDR3 DNA sequence: TGCAGCGTTGAGGCGGGAACCTACGAGCAGTACTTC.

V and J are TRBV28 and TRBJ2-4; no definite D call. The CDR3 loop spans 11 amino acids. The V gene lost 4 bases and the J gene lost 11 bases, with 9 bases spanning the gap. Germline CDR1 is MDHEN and CDR2 is SYDVKM. CDR3 in DNA: TGTGCCAGCAGTTCCCCAGTGGTTCAGTACTTC. Translated, it gives CASSSPVVQYF.

The V call is TRBV9, the J call TRBJ1-1; D gene uncertain. V lost 4 bases and J 4 bases, leaving 11 bases between the germline ends. CDR1 is SGDLS and CDR2 is YYNGEE in the germline V gene. The CDR3 is 13 amino acids. In DNA, the CDR3 is TGTGCCAGCAGCCCCCGAGGGCGCACTGAAGCTTTCTTT. It yields the protein CASSPRGRTEAFF.

This clone has a handful of counts. The chain links TRBV2 to TRBJ2-7; unclear D gene. CDR1 and CDR2 (germline): SNHLY, FYNNEI. The CDR3 loop spans 13 amino acids. Between the trimmed V and J ends, which lost 4 bases and 6 bases, there was a span of 13 bases. In nucleotides, the CDR3 is TGTGCCAGCAGTGGTCAGGTTTTGGGCGAGCAGTACTTC. Its protein is CASSGQVLGEQYF.

Turning to this clone: At one boundary the junction diverges from the germline segment, which might be a read error. The J gene is TRBJ2-3, the V gene TRBV19, with 13 bases aligning to TRBD2. CDR1 is LNHDA, CDR2 SQIVND, per germline (reference sequence). This CDR3 comprises 15 residues. CDR3 loop: CASSRTSGGTDTQYF. CDR3 DNA: TGTGCCAGTAGTAGGACTAGCGGGGGCACGGATACGCAGTATTTT. Using reference TRBV19 and TRBJ2-3 for the parts outside the CDR3, the full variable domain is DGGITQSPKYLFRKEGQNVTLSCEQNLNHDAMYWYRQDPGQGLRLIYYSQIVNDFQKGDIAEGYSVSREKKESFPLTVTSAQKNPTAFYLCASSRTSGGTDTQYFGPGTRLTVL.

This chain links TRBV27 with TRBJ2-5; 15 nucleotides match TRBD2. V trimming: 5 bases; J trimming: 5 bases; junction bases outside the gene matches: 12. Germline loops: CDR1 MNHEY, CDR2 SMNVEV (reference sequence). The CDR3 has 18 residues. CDR3 nucleotides: TGTGCCAGCAGTGGATCCGGGACTAGCGGGAGGTTTAGGGAGACCCAGTACTTC. Translated, it gives CASSGSGTSGRFRETQYF.

This clone came up once. The gene calls are TRBV9 and TRBJ2-2; 10 bases line up with TRBD2. The trim removed 1 base at V and 5 bases at J, leaving 5 bases unmatched. Germline assignment: CDR1 SGDLS and CDR2 YYNGEE. This CDR3 has 16 residues. Here the CDR3 reads CASSVNLAGETGELFF. The DNA of the CDR3 is TGTGCCAGCAGCGTAAATCTAGCGGGAGAAACCGGGGAGCTGTTTTTT.

This sequence joins TRBV6-1 and TRBJ1-5; D is perhaps TRBD1 (5 bases). V was clipped by 7 bases and J by 7 bases, with 20 bases between them. Germline lookup yields CDR1 MNHNS and CDR2 SASEGT. The CDR3 extends over 15 amino acids. This CDR3 is CASIFSSGRAQPQHF. CDR3 nucleotides: TGTGCCAGCATATTTTCGTCGGGCAGGGCCCAGCCCCAGCATTTT.